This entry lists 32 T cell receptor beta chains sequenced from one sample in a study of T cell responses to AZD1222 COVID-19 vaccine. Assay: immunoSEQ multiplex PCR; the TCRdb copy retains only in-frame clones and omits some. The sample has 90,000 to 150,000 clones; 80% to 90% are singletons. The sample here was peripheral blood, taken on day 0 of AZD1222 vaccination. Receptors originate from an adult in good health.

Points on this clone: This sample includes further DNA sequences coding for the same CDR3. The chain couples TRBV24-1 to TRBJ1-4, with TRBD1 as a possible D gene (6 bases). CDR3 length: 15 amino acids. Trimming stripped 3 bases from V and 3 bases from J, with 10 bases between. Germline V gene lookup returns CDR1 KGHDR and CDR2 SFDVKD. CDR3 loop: CATSDPRGANEKLFF. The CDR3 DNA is TGTGCCACCAGTGATCCCAGGGGAGCTAATGAAAAACTGTTTTTT.

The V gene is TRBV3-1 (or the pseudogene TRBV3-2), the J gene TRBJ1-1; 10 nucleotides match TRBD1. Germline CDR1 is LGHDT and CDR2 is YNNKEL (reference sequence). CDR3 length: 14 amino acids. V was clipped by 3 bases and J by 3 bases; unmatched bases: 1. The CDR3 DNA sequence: TGTGCCAGCAGCCAGGGACAGGGGCACACTGAAGCTTTCTTT. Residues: CASSQGQGHTEAFF.

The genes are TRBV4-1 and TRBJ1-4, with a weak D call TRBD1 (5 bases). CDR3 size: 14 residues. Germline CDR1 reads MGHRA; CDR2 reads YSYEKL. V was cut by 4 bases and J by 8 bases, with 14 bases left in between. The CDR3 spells CASSLGGGGEKLFF. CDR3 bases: TGCGCCAGCAGCCTCGGGGGGGGTGGCGAAAAACTGTTTTTT.

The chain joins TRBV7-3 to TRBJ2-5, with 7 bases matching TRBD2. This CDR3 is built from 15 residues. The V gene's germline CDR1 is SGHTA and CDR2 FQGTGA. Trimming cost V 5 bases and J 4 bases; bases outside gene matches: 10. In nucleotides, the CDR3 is TGTGCCAGCAGCCTGCAGCGGGGATCAGGAGAGACCCAGTACTTC. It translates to CASSLQRGSGETQYF.

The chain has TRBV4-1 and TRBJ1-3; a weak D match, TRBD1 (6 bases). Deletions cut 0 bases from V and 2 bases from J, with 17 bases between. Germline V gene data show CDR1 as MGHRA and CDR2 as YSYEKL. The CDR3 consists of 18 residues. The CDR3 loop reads CASSQDRGQVWAGNTIYF. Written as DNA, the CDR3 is TGCGCCAGCAGCCAAGATCGGGGGCAGGTCTGGGCTGGAAACACCATATATTTT.

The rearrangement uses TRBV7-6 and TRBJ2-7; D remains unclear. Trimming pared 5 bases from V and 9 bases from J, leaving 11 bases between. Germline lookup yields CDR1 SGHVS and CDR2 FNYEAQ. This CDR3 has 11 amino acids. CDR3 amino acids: CASSRLKRQYF. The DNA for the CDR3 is TGTGCCAGCAGCCGATTAAAAAGGCAGTACTTC. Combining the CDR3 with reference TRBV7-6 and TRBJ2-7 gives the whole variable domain GAGVSQSPRYKVTKRGQDVALRCDPISGHVSLYWYRQALGQGPEFLTYFNYEAQQDKSGLPNDRFSAERPEGSISTLTIQRTEQRDSAMYRCASSRLKRQYFGPGTRLTVT.

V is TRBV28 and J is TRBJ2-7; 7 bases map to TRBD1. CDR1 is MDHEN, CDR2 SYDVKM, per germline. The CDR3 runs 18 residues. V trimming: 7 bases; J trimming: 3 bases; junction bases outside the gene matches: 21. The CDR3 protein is CASNLSKQGSGLFYEQYF. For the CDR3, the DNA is TGTGCCAGCAACCTCTCGAAACAGGGGAGTGGGCTCTTCTACGAGCAGTACTTC.

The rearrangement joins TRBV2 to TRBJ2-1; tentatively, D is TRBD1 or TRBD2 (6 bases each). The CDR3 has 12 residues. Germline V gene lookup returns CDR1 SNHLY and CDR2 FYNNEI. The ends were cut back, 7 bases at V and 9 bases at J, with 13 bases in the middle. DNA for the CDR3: TGTGCCAGCAAAGCGGAGGGGGGTGAGCAGTTCTTC. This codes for CASKAEGGEQFF.

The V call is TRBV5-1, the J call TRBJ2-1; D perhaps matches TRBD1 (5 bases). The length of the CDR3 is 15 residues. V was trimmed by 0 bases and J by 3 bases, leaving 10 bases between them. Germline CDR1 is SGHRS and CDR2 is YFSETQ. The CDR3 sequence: CASSLGRVGYNEQFF. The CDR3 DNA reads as TGCGCCAGCAGCTTGGGCAGGGTAGGCTACAATGAGCAGTTCTTC.

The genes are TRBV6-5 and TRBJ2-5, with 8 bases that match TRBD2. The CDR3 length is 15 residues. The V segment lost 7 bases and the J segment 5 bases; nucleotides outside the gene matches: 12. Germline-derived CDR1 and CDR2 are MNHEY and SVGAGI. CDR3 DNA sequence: TGTGCCAGCACCTACCGGGGGGGGGCAGGGGAGACCCAGTACTTC. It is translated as CASTYRGGAGETQYF.

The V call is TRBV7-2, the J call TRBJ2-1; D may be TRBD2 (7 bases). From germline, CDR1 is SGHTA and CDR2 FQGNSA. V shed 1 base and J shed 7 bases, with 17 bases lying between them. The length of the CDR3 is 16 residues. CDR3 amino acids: CASSLGTRGAGNEQFF. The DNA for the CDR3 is TGTGCCAGCAGCTTAGGGACTCGGGGGGCAGGAAATGAGCAGTTCTTC.

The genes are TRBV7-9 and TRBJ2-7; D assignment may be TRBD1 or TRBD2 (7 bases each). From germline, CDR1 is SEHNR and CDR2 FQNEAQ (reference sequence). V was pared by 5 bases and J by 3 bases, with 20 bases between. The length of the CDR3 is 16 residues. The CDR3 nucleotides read TGTGCCAGCAGCCAGCACTTGGGAGGGGACAGCTACGAGCAGTACTTC. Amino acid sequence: CASSQHLGGDSYEQYF. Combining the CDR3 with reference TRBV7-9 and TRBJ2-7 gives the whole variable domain DTGVSQNPRHKITKRGQNVTFRCDPISEHNRLYWYRQTLGQGPEFLTYFQNEAQLEKSRLLSDRFSAERPKGSFSTLEIQRTEQGDSAMYLCASSQHLGGDSYEQYFGPGTRLTVT.

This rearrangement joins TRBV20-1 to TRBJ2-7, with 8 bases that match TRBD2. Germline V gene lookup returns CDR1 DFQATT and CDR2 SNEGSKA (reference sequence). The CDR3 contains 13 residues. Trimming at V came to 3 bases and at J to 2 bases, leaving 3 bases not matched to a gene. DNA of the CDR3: TGCAGTGCTAGTCCGGGAGGGCCCTACGAGCAGTACTTC. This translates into CSASPGGPYEQYF.

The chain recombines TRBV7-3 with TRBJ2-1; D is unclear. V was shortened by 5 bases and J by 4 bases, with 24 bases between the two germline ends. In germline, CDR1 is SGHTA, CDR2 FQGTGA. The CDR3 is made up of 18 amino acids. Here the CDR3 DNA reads TGTGCCAGCAGCCTCTACGTCGGCGTAGGGAAGCTATACAATGAGCAGTTCTTC. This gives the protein CASSLYVGVGKLYNEQFF.

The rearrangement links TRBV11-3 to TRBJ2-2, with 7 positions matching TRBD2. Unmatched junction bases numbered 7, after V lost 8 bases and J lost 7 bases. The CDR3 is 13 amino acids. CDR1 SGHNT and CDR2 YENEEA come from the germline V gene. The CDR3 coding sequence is TGTGCCAGCCAACTAGCGCGGGGCGGGGAGCTGTTTTTT. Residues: CASQLARGGELFF.

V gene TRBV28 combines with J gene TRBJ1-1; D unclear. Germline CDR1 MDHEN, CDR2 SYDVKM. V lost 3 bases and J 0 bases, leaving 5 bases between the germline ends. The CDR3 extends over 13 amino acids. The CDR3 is CASSFVMNTEAFF. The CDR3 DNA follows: TGTGCCAGCAGTTTCGTGATGAACACTGAAGCTTTCTTT.

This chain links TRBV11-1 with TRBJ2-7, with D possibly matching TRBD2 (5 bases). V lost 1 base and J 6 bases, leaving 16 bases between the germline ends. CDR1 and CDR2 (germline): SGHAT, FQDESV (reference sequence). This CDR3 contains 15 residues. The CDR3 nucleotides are TGTGCCAGCAGCTTAGAATCAAGATACGGGGTCGAGCAGTACTTC. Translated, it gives CASSLESRYGVEQYF.

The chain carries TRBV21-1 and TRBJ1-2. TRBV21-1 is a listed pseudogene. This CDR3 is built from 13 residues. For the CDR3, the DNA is TGTGCCAGCAGCAAATGGGGGGGTGGAGGCTACACCTTC. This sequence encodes CASSKWGGGGYTF.

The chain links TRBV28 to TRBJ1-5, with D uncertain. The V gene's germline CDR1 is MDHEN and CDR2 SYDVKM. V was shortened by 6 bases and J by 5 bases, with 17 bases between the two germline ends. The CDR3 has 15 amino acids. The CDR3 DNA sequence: TGTGCCAGCAGCCCCCCTTTGGGGTTCCATCAGCCCCAGCATTTT. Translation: CASSPPLGFHQPQHF.

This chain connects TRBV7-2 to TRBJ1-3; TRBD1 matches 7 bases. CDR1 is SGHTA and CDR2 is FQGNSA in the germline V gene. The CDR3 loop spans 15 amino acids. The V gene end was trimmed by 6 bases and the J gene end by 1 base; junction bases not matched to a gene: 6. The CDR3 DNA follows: TGTGCCAGCAGTTACGACAGGGCATCTGGAAACACCATATATTTT. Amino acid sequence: CASSYDRASGNTIYF.

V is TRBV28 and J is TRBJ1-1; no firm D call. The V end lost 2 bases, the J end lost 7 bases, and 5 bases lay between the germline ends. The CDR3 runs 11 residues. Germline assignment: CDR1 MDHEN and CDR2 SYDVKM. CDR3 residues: CASSLPHEAFF. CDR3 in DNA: TGTGCCAGCAGTTTACCACATGAAGCTTTCTTT.

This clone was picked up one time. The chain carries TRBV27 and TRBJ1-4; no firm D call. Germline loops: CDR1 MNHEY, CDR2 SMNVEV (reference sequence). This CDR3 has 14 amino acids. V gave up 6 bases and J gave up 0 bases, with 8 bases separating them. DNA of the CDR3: TGTGCCAGCAGCCTCACGTCAACTAATGAAAAACTGTTTTTT. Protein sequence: CASSLTSTNEKLFF.

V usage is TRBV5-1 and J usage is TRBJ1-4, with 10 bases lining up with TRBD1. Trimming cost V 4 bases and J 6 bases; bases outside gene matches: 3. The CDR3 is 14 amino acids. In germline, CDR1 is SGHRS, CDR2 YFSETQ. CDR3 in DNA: TGCGCCAGCAGCCCGACAGGGGGCTATGAAAAACTGTTTTTT. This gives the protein CASSPTGGYEKLFF.

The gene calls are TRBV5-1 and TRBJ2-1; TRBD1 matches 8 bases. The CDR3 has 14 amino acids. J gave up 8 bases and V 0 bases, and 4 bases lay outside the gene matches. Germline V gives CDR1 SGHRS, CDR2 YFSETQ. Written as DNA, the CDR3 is TGCGCCAGCAGCTTGGGGGCAGGGGGCGATGAGCAGTTCTTC. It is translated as CASSLGAGGDEQFF. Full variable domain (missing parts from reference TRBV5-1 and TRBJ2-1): KAGVTQTPRYLIKTRGQQVTLSCSPISGHRSVSWYQQTPGQGLQFLFEYFSETQRNKGNFPGRFSGRQFSNSRSEMNVSTLELGDSALYLCASSLGAGGDEQFFGPGTRLTVL.

DNA of the CDR3: TGTGCCAGCAGGGATGCCGGGACAGGGGACTACGAGCAGTACTTC. Its protein is CASRDAGTGDYEQYF. J is TRBJ2-7 and V is TRBV6-6, with 10 bases fitting TRBD1. In germline, CDR1 is MNHNY, CDR2 SVGAGI (reference sequence). The junction had 8 bases not matched to a gene; V was cut back by 6 bases and J by 3 bases. The CDR3 consists of 15 residues.

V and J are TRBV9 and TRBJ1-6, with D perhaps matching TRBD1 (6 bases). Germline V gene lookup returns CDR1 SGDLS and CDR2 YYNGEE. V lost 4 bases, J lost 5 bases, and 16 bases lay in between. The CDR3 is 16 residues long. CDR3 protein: CASSPSGTGHNSPLHF. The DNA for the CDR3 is TGTGCCAGCAGCCCGAGCGGAACAGGGCATAATTCACCCCTCCACTTT. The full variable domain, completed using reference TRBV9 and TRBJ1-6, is DSGVTQTPKHLITATGQRVTLRCSPRSGDLSVYWYQQSLDQGLQFLIQYYNGEERAKGNILERFSAQQFPDLHSELNLSSLELGDSALYFCASSPSGTGHNSPLHFGNGTRLTVT.

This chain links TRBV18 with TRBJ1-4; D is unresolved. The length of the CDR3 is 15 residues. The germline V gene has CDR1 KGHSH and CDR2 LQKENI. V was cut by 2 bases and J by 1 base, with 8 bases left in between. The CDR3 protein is CASSPSEGTNEKLFF. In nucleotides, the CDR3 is TGTGCCAGCTCACCAAGCGAAGGAACTAATGAAAAACTGTTTTTT.

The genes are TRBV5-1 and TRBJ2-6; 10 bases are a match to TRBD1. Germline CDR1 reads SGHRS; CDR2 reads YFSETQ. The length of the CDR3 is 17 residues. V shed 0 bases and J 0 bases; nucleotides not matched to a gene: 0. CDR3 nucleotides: TGCGCCAGCAGCTTGGGGACAGGGGGCTCTGGGGCCAACGTCCTGACTTTC. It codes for CASSLGTGGSGANVLTF. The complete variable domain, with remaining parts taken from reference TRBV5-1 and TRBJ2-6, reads KAGVTQTPRYLIKTRGQQVTLSCSPISGHRSVSWYQQTPGQGLQFLFEYFSETQRNKGNFPGRFSGRQFSNSRSEMNVSTLELGDSALYLCASSLGTGGSGANVLTFGAGSRLTVL.

The DNA of the CDR3 is TGTGCCAGCAGCTTATTGGGTGAGCAGTTCTTC. The encoded protein is CASSLLGEQFF. This rearrangement joins TRBV3-1 (or the pseudogene TRBV3-2) to TRBJ2-1; D ambiguous. This CDR3 comprises 11 residues. V lost 5 bases and J lost 9, with 8 bases in between. CDR1 and CDR2 (germline): LGHDT, YNNKEL (reference sequence).

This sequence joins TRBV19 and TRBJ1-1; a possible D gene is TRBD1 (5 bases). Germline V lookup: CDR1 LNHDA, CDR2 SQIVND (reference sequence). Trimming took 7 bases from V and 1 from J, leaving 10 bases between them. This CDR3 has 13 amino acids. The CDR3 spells CASNPGGNTEAFF. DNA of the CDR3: TGTGCCAGTAACCCCGGGGGGAACACTGAAGCTTTCTTT.

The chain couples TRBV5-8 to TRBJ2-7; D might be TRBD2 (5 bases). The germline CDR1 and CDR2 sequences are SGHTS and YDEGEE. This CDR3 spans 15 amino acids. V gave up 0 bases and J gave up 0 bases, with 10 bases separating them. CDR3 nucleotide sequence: TGTGCCAGCAGCTTGGTACGTGGGAGCTCCTACGAGCAGTACTTC. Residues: CASSLVRGSSYEQYF.

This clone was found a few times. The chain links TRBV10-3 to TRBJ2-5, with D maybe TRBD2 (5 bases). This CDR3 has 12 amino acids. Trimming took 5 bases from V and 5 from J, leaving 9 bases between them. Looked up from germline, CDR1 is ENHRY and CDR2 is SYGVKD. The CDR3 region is CAISPSLETQYF. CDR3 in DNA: TGTGCCATCAGTCCTAGCTTGGAGACCCAGTACTTC.